These 22 T cell receptor beta chains share one sample of origin, sequenced in a study of blood T cell repertoires in COVID-19. Data came from immunoSEQ multiplex PCR; TCRdb stores just in-frame clones and leaves some out. The table includes roughly 150,000 clones, roughly 73% detected once. The specimen sequenced was peripheral blood. The receptor set was obtained from a man between 65 and 80 years old with acute or convalescent COVID-19.

The V and J genes are TRBV19 and TRBJ1-5; unclear D gene. The V end was cut by 3 bases, the J end by 0 bases, with 9 bases between. Germline V lookup: CDR1 LNHDA, CDR2 SQIVND (reference sequence). The CDR3 sequence is 15 residues long. The CDR3 loop reads CASSIQRNSNQPQHF. CDR3 nucleotides: TGTGCCAGTAGTATCCAGAGGAATAGCAATCAGCCCCAGCATTTT. The whole variable domain, filled in from reference TRBV19 and TRBJ1-5, reads DGGITQSPKYLFRKEGQNVTLSCEQNLNHDAMYWYRQDPGQGLRLIYYSQIVNDFQKGDIAEGYSVSREKKESFPLTVTSAQKNPTAFYLCASSIQRNSNQPQHFGDGTRLSIL.

V usage is TRBV5-1 and J usage is TRBJ1-4; possibly TRBD1 for D (5 bases). Germline V gene lookup returns CDR1 SGHRS and CDR2 YFSETQ. The V gene lost 0 bases and the J gene lost 5 bases, with 11 bases spanning the gap. This CDR3 is 15 amino acids long. The CDR3 reads CASSLALTGNEKLFF. Here the CDR3 DNA reads TGCGCCAGCAGCTTGGCCCTTACAGGCAATGAAAAACTGTTTTTT.

This sequence joins TRBV7-3 and TRBJ2-5; 9 nucleotides line up with TRBD1. The CDR3 spans 15 residues. The ends lost 2 bases at V and 2 bases at J; junction bases unmatched: 3. Germline V gene lookup returns CDR1 SGHTA and CDR2 FQGTGA. CDR3 residues: CASSLGDRAQETQYF. In DNA, the CDR3 is TGTGCCAGCAGCTTAGGGGACAGGGCGCAAGAGACCCAGTACTTC.

This chain uses TRBV2 with TRBJ2-2; TRBD1 is a possible D gene (6 bases). The CDR3 is 13 amino acids. The V gene lost 7 bases and the J gene lost 6 bases, with 12 bases spanning the gap. Germline V gene sequence: CDR1 SNHLY, CDR2 FYNNEI. CDR3 region: CASTLQGSGELFF. CDR3 bases: TGTGCCAGCACACTTCAGGGGTCCGGGGAGCTGTTTTTT.

This chain connects TRBV5-8 to TRBJ2-5; D is possibly TRBD2 (5 bases). The length of the CDR3 is 14 residues. CDR1 is SGHTS, CDR2 YDEGEE, per germline. The V and J ends lost 1 base and 1 base respectively, with 8 bases between them. The DNA for the CDR3 is TGTGCCAGCAGCTTGTTGAGGGTCCAAGAGACCCAGTACTTC. Amino acids: CASSLLRVQETQYF.

This rearrangement joins TRBV19 to TRBJ1-1; D unresolved. Between the trimmed V and J ends, which lost 4 bases and 1 base, there was a span of 16 bases. This CDR3 has 16 residues. Germline values: CDR1 LNHDA, CDR2 SQIVND (reference sequence). CDR3 nucleotide sequence: TGTGCCAGTAGTAAGTGGGAGGGCTGGGGGAACACTGAAGCTTTCTTT. Translated, it gives CASSKWEGWGNTEAFF.

V usage is TRBV28 and J usage is TRBJ1-1, with D possibly being TRBD1 (5 bases). Trimming removed 8 bases at V and 0 bases at J, with 7 bases between. Germline V gene lookup returns CDR1 MDHEN and CDR2 SYDVKM. This CDR3 contains 12 residues. As DNA, the CDR3 is TGTGCCAGCGGGGACTTGAACACTGAAGCTTTCTTT. It yields the protein CASGDLNTEAFF.

As to this clone: This sample includes further DNA sequences coding for the same CDR3. The V gene is TRBV3-1 (or the pseudogene TRBV3-2), the J gene TRBJ2-3; D remains ambiguous. CDR3 length equals 15 residues. V dropped 4 bases and J dropped 0 bases, with 11 bases sitting between them. From germline, CDR1 is LGHDT and CDR2 YNNKEL (reference sequence). The DNA of the CDR3 is TGTGCCAGCAGCCCGCGCACTGCTAGCACAGATACGCAGTATTTT. Its translation is CASSPRTASTDTQYF.

The V gene is TRBV2, the J gene TRBJ1-3; tentative D call: TRBD1 (5 bases). The length of the CDR3 is 16 residues. Germline V gene sequence: CDR1 SNHLY, CDR2 FYNNEI. Trimming removed 0 bases from V and 1 base from J, with 10 bases in between. The chain's CDR3 is CASSEALRGSGNTIYF. Written as DNA, the CDR3 is TGTGCCAGCAGTGAAGCGCTTCGGGGGTCTGGAAACACCATATATTTT.

This clone has only a few counts. V is TRBV12-5 and J is TRBJ1-5, with a tentative D call TRBD1 (6 bases). This CDR3 has 13 amino acids. With 6 bases removed from V and 4 bases from J, the gap between germline ends came to 10 bases. In germline, CDR1 is LGHNT, CDR2 FRNRAP. CDR3 DNA sequence: TGTGCTAGTGGCCAGGGGTGGAATCAGCCCCAGCATTTT. It yields the protein CASGQGWNQPQHF. The full variable domain, its missing parts supplied by reference TRBV12-5 and TRBJ1-5, is DARVTQTPRHKVTEMGQEVTMRCQPILGHNTVFWYRQTMMQGLELLAYFRNRAPLDDSGMPKDRFSAEMPDATLATLKIQPSEPRDSAVYFCASGQGWNQPQHFGDGTRLSIL.

The rearrangement links TRBV24-1 to TRBJ2-7, with TRBD2 as a possible D gene (6 bases). V dropped 7 bases and J dropped 8 bases, with 23 bases sitting between them. The CDR3 has 15 amino acids. Germline-derived CDR1 and CDR2 are KGHDR and SFDVKD. As DNA, the CDR3 is TGTGCCACCAGAGACCTCTCCGGGAGACCAAATAAGCAGTACTTC. Its translation is CATRDLSGRPNKQYF.

This chain uses TRBV28 with TRBJ1-2; possible D gene TRBD1, 5 bases. With 3 bases removed from V and 2 bases from J, the gap between germline ends came to 10 bases. The CDR3 extends over 14 amino acids. Germline CDR1 is MDHEN and CDR2 is SYDVKM. DNA of the CDR3: TGTGCCAGCAGTTTGCGGAGGGGAAACTATGGCTACACCTTC. As protein: CASSLRRGNYGYTF.

This chain joins TRBV5-1 and TRBJ1-2, with 10 bases lining up with TRBD1. The length of the CDR3 is 18 residues. CDR1 and CDR2 from the germline V gene are SGHRS and YFSETQ. With 0 bases clipped from V and 4 bases from J, the junction kept 12 bases outside the gene matches. CDR3 sequence reads: CASSLAQTGGPLTYGYTF. For the CDR3, the DNA is TGCGCCAGCAGCTTGGCCCAGACAGGGGGCCCCCTTACCTATGGCTACACCTTC.

This clone was counted a single time. The chain employs TRBV14 and TRBJ2-7, with D hard to call. Germline assignment: CDR1 SGHDN and CDR2 FVKESK. The CDR3 sequence is 12 residues long. V dropped 2 bases and J dropped 8 bases, with 10 bases sitting between them. The CDR3, as DNA: TGTGCCAGCAGCCAACAGGATAGGCAGCAGTACTTC. This codes for CASSQQDRQQYF.

Written as DNA, the CDR3 is TGCGCCAGCAGCCAAGAAGACTATGAAAAACTGTTTTTT. Translating gives CASSQEDYEKLFF. The chain uses TRBV4-1 and TRBJ1-4, with no clear D. Germline-derived CDR1 and CDR2 are MGHRA and YSYEKL. The CDR3 length is 13 residues. V was trimmed by 0 bases and J by 6 bases, leaving 5 bases between them.

This chain joins TRBV2 and TRBJ1-2, with D possibly TRBD1 on 5 matching bases. Trimming left V 8 bases short and J 7 bases short, with 17 bases between. This CDR3 region has 13 residues. The germline V gene has CDR1 SNHLY and CDR2 FYNNEI. The CDR3 sequence: CASHVNQGPGYTF. The CDR3 DNA reads as TGTGCCAGCCATGTAAATCAGGGTCCTGGCTACACCTTC. Supplemented by reference TRBV2 and TRBJ1-2, the full variable domain reads EPEVTQTPSHQVTQMGQEVILRCVPISNHLYFYWYRQILGQKVEFLVSFYNNEISEKSEIFDDQFSVERPDGSNFTLKIRSTKLEDSAMYFCASHVNQGPGYTFGSGTRLTVV.

The chain employs TRBV28 and TRBJ1-5; tentative D call: TRBD1 (5 bases). This CDR3 has 15 residues. Germline V gene lookup returns CDR1 MDHEN and CDR2 SYDVKM. Trimming removed 2 bases from V and 2 bases from J, with 10 bases in between. CDR3 in DNA: TGTGCCAGCAGTTTAGGGGGGAGCCGCAATCAGCCCCAGCATTTT. It translates to CASSLGGSRNQPQHF.

This clone was counted only a few times. The chain uses TRBV10-1 and TRBJ2-3, with D perhaps TRBD1 (5 bases). The CDR3 sequence is 19 residues long. The germline CDR1 and CDR2 sequences are WNHNN and SYGVQD (reference sequence). Trimming shortened V by 6 bases and J by 0 bases, and 25 bases separated the two germline ends. The CDR3 coding sequence is TGCGCCAGCAGATACAGGCCCGTTACGTCCCCTGCTAGCACAGATACGCAGTATTTT. Protein sequence: CASRYRPVTSPASTDTQYF.

This clone was found once. The V and J genes are TRBV2 and TRBJ1-4, with 8 bases matching TRBD1. Germline V lookup: CDR1 SNHLY, CDR2 FYNNEI. The CDR3 runs 16 residues. Unmatched junction bases numbered 14, after V lost 7 bases and J lost 7 bases. CDR3 amino acids: CASTEGSGGVVEKLFF. As DNA, the CDR3 is TGTGCCAGCACCGAGGGGTCAGGGGGCGTCGTTGAAAAACTGTTTTTT.

This clone was seen at least ten times. The chain combines TRBV19 with TRBJ1-4; weak D call: TRBD1 (5 bases). Germline CDR1 reads LNHDA; CDR2 reads SQIVND (reference sequence). V shed 7 bases and J shed 8 bases, with 14 bases lying between them. The CDR3 has 13 amino acids. In DNA, the CDR3 is TGTGCCAGTAACCCTCAAGGGGTGGAAAAACTGTTTTTT. Protein product: CASNPQGVEKLFF.

The V call is TRBV7-2, the J call TRBJ1-2; D call uncertain. Germline V gene data show CDR1 as SGHTA and CDR2 as FQGNSA. The CDR3 runs 15 residues. With 0 bases removed from V and 3 bases from J, the gap between germline ends came to 11 bases. CDR3 nucleotide sequence: TGTGCCAGCAGCTTAGCCAGCCCGAGGGACTATGGCTACACCTTC. This encodes CASSLASPRDYGYTF.

The genes are TRBV6-1 and TRBJ2-5; TRBD2 matches 10 bases. CDR3 length: 15 amino acids. V lost 1 base and J lost 5; bases outside the gene matches: 4. Germline values: CDR1 MNHNS, CDR2 SASEGT. For the CDR3, the DNA is TGTGCCAGCAGTGAAGAGGCTAGCGGGAGTGAGACCCAGTACTTC. It specifies CASSEEASGSETQYF.